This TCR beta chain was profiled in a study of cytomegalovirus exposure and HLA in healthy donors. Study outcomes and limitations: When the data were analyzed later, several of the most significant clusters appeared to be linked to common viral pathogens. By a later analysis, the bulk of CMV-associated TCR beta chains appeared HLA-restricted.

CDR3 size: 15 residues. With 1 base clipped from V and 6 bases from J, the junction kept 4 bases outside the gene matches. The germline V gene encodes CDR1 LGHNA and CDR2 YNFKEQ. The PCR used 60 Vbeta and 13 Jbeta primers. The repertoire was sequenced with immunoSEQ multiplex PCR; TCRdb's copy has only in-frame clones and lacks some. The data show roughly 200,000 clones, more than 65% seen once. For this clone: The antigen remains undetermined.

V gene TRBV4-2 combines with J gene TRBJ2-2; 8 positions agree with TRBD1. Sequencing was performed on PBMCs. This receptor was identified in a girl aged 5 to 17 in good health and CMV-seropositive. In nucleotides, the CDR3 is TGTGCCAGCAGCCAAGGCGGGACAGGTCCCGGGGAGCTGTTTTTT. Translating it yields CASSQGGTGPGELFF.